One sample yielded the 26 T cell receptor beta chains listed below, sequenced in a study of cytomegalovirus exposure and HLA in healthy donors. PCR was performed using 60 Vbeta and 13 Jbeta primers. Libraries were prepared by immunoSEQ multiplex PCR; TCRdb keeps only in-frame clonotypes and omits some of them. The repertoire includes approximately 150,000 clones, around 10% of them detected once, and approximately 1.8% sits in the top ten. The sequenced sample was PBMCs. All receptors come from a male donor in good health and CMV-seronegative.

CDR3 sequence (DNA): TGTGCCAGCAGCCCGGGGGGTCAGGCGAACACTGAAGCTTTCTTT. It specifies CASSPGGQANTEAFF. The chain has TRBV7-9 and TRBJ1-1; perhaps TRBD1 as D (5 bases). With 5 bases removed from V and 1 base from J, the gap between germline ends came to 14 bases. CDR3 length: 15 residues. From germline, CDR1 is SEHNR and CDR2 FQNEAQ (reference sequence).

This clone was recorded a few times. The genes are TRBV10-3 and TRBJ2-1; 14 positions agree with TRBD2. The J segment lost 9 bases and the V segment lost 6 bases, leaving 4 bases of the junction unmatched. The CDR3 covers 14 residues. The germline gives CDR1 ENHRY, CDR2 SYGVKD. The CDR3 loop reads CAIRGTSGGSEQFF. The CDR3 DNA is TGTGCCATCAGAGGGACTAGCGGGGGAAGTGAGCAGTTCTTC.

A few counts support this clone. V usage is TRBV6-5 and J usage is TRBJ1-6, with TRBD1 matching over 8 bases. This CDR3 has 16 amino acids. CDR1 MNHEY and CDR2 SVGAGI come from the germline V gene. V shed 0 bases and J 10 bases; nucleotides not matched to a gene: 8. For the CDR3, the DNA is TGTGCCAGCAGTTACTCAAGACAGGGGCAGGGCTCACCCCTCCACTTT. Amino acid sequence: CASSYSRQGQGSPLHF.

In this sample, this clone turned up a few times. This chain connects TRBV19 to TRBJ1-1, with D maybe TRBD1 (5 bases). Germline V CDR1 and CDR2: LNHDA, SQIVND (reference sequence). The CDR3 is 15 amino acids. Trimming pared 5 bases from V and 3 bases from J, leaving 16 bases between. CDR3 residues: CASSPSQATHTEAFF. The CDR3 nucleotides are TGTGCCAGTAGTCCCTCACAGGCAACCCACACTGAAGCTTTCTTT.

The J gene is TRBJ2-3, the V gene TRBV5-1, with 8 bases matching TRBD2. Germline V CDR1 and CDR2: SGHRS, YFSETQ. This CDR3 has 18 amino acids. V was pared by 0 bases and J by 8 bases, with 17 bases of the junction left unmatched. This chain's CDR3 is CASSLGREGRVLVGTQYF. In DNA, the CDR3 is TGCGCCAGCAGCTTGGGACGGGAGGGCCGGGTGTTGGTGGGTACGCAGTATTTT.

The genes are TRBV28 and TRBJ1-4; D perhaps matches TRBD1 (6 bases). CDR3 size: 16 residues. Germline V gene data show CDR1 as MDHEN and CDR2 as SYDVKM. The V gene lost 7 bases and the J gene lost 4 bases, with 19 bases spanning the gap. CDR3 sequence reads: CASNTDIQGGNEKLFF. CDR3 nucleotides: TGTGCCAGCAACACGGATATACAGGGTGGTAATGAAAAACTGTTTTTT.

This clone came up a few times. The chain employs TRBV7-9 and TRBJ1-2; no definite D call. Germline-derived CDR1 and CDR2 are SEHNR and FQNEAQ (reference sequence). This CDR3 spans 14 amino acids. V dropped 0 bases and J dropped 2 bases, with 7 bases sitting between them. The CDR3 DNA reads TGTGCCAGCAGCTTAGCACATAAGAACTATGGCTACACCTTC. The encoded protein is CASSLAHKNYGYTF.

This clone was seen only a few times. This chain connects TRBV19 to TRBJ2-1, with TRBD2 identical over 7 bases. Germline V gene lookup returns CDR1 LNHDA and CDR2 SQIVND (reference sequence). This CDR3 spans 16 amino acids. Trimming removed 4 bases from V and 0 bases from J; junction bases left unmatched: 6. This chain's CDR3 is CASSRTSQGSYNEQFF. In nucleotides, the CDR3 is TGTGCCAGTAGTAGGACTAGTCAAGGCTCCTACAATGAGCAGTTCTTC.

The chain links TRBV15 to TRBJ1-3; possible D gene TRBD1, 5 bases. Between the trimmed V and J ends, which lost 0 bases and 0 bases, there was a span of 12 bases. CDR1 and CDR2 (germline): LNHNV, YYDKDF (reference sequence). This CDR3 region has 17 residues. CDR3 sequence reads: CATSRDRDRVSGNTIYF. For the CDR3, the DNA is TGTGCCACCAGCAGAGATAGAGACAGAGTCTCTGGAAACACCATATATTTT.

This clone was seen a few times. V gene TRBV7-8 combines with J gene TRBJ2-5, with 7 nucleotides matching TRBD2. The CDR3 covers 14 residues. Losses at the gene ends were 5 bases for V and 2 bases for J; bases not matched to a gene: 5. The germline CDR1 and CDR2 sequences are SGHVS and FQNEAQ. In DNA, the CDR3 is TGTGCCAGCAGCGCAACTAGCGAACAAGAGACCCAGTACTTC. This translates into CASSATSEQETQYF.

The V and J genes are TRBV29-1 and TRBJ1-1; D gene uncertain. The CDR3 extends over 12 amino acids. The V end lost 7 bases, the J end lost 1 base, and 10 bases lay between the germline ends. Germline V lookup: CDR1 SQVTM, CDR2 ANQGSEA. The CDR3 region is CSGRRRNTEAFF. The CDR3 DNA sequence: TGCAGCGGTAGGAGGAGGAACACTGAAGCTTTCTTT. Using reference TRBV29-1 and TRBJ1-1 for the parts outside the CDR3, the full variable domain is SAVISQKPSRDICQRGTSLTIQCQVDSQVTMMFWYRQQPGQSLTLIATANQGSEATYESGFVIDKFPISRPNLTFSTLTVSNMSPEDSSIYLCSGRRRNTEAFFGQGTRLTVV.

This clone occurred a few times. The chain couples TRBV18 to TRBJ1-1; the D gene is possibly TRBD1 (6 bases). Germline loops: CDR1 KGHSH, CDR2 LQKENI. Trimming removed 5 bases from V and 0 bases from J, with 13 bases in between. This CDR3 is built from 15 residues. CDR3 sequence: CASSANRDMNTEAFF. Here the CDR3 DNA reads TGTGCCAGCTCAGCAAACAGGGATATGAACACTGAAGCTTTCTTT.

This chain uses TRBV7-9 with TRBJ2-1; TRBD2 aligns across 8 bases. Trimming took 1 base from V and 7 from J; bases not matched to a gene: 6. The CDR3 has 15 amino acids. Germline assignment: CDR1 SEHNR and CDR2 FQNEAQ (reference sequence). The CDR3 DNA reads as TGTGCCAGCAGCTTAGGACGGGGGGGCCTGAATGAGCAGTTCTTC. Protein: CASSLGRGGLNEQFF.

In its sample, this clone was seen a few times. V gene TRBV28 combines with J gene TRBJ2-3, with 13 bases fitting TRBD2. The V and J ends lost 1 base and 0 bases, in that order; junction bases with no gene match: 4. The CDR3 is 18 residues long. Germline lookup yields CDR1 MDHEN and CDR2 SYDVKM. CDR3 nucleotide sequence: TGTGCCAGCAGTTTATACCGGACTAGCGGGGGTAGCACAGATACGCAGTATTTT. It codes for CASSLYRTSGGSTDTQYF.

A few counts support this clone. The rearrangement uses TRBV28 and TRBJ2-1, with 9 positions matching TRBD2. Germline V gives CDR1 MDHEN, CDR2 SYDVKM. V dropped 6 bases and J dropped 0; count of bases not matched to a gene: 9. The CDR3 contains 17 residues. DNA for the CDR3: TGTGCCAGCAGGGAGGTAGCGGGGGTAAGCTCCTACAATGAGCAGTTCTTC. This translates into CASREVAGVSSYNEQFF.

The chain carries TRBV9 and TRBJ2-2; 7 bases match TRBD1. This CDR3 is built from 15 residues. Per germline, CDR1 SGDLS and CDR2 YYNGEE. Trimming at V came to 5 bases and at J to 3 bases, leaving 7 bases not matched to a gene. The CDR3 spells CASRKEGADTGELFF. DNA for the CDR3: TGTGCCAGCAGGAAAGAGGGGGCCGACACCGGGGAGCTGTTTTTT.

V usage is TRBV4-3 and J usage is TRBJ1-1; D is possibly TRBD1 (6 bases). V was shortened by 1 base and J by 0 bases, with 12 bases between the two germline ends. Germline V gives CDR1 LGHNA, CDR2 YSLEER. This CDR3 is 16 amino acids long. The CDR3 DNA follows: TGCGCCAGCAGCCAAGCCAGGGGCGTCATGAACACTGAAGCTTTCTTT. Amino acid sequence: CASSQARGVMNTEAFF.

The chain carries TRBV6-6 and TRBJ2-1, with TRBD2 as a possible D gene (7 bases). Germline-derived CDR1 and CDR2 are MNHNY and SVGAGI (reference sequence). V lost 2 bases to trimming and J lost 3 bases, with 11 bases between them. This CDR3 contains 15 residues. The CDR3, as DNA: TGTGCCAGCAGTTACAGGGGGAGGGACTACAATGAGCAGTTCTTC. Translated, it gives CASSYRGRDYNEQFF.

The rearrangement links TRBV28 to TRBJ2-6; 12 bases are a match to TRBD1. Trimming took 0 bases from V and 4 from J; bases not matched to a gene: 4. This CDR3 has 18 amino acids. CDR1 MDHEN and CDR2 SYDVKM come from the germline V gene. The chain's CDR3 is CASSLWGQGARGANVLTF. CDR3 nucleotide sequence: TGTGCCAGCAGTTTATGGGGACAGGGGGCGCGGGGGGCCAACGTCCTGACTTTC. The whole variable domain, filled in from reference TRBV28 and TRBJ2-6, reads DVKVTQSSRYLVKRTGEKVFLECVQDMDHENMFWYRQDPGLGLRLIYFSYDVKMKEKGDIPEGYSVSREKKERFSLILESASTNQTSMYLCASSLWGQGARGANVLTFGAGSRLTVL.

This clone was counted a few times. The rearrangement links TRBV5-1 to TRBJ1-3, with a tentative D call TRBD1 (6 bases). Looked up from germline, CDR1 is SGHRS and CDR2 is YFSETQ. V was clipped by 4 bases and J by 1 base, with 15 bases between them. The CDR3 has 16 amino acids. The CDR3 here is CASSPRGADSGNTIYF. CDR3 nucleotides: TGCGCCAGCAGCCCCAGGGGCGCGGATTCTGGAAACACCATATATTTT. The variable domain in full, completed from reference TRBV5-1 and TRBJ1-3, reads KAGVTQTPRYLIKTRGQQVTLSCSPISGHRSVSWYQQTPGQGLQFLFEYFSETQRNKGNFPGRFSGRQFSNSRSEMNVSTLELGDSALYLCASSPRGADSGNTIYFGEGSWLTVV.

This rearrangement joins TRBV4-1 to TRBJ2-7; no clear D. V shed 4 bases and J shed 0 bases, with 13 bases lying between them. This CDR3 has 15 amino acids. CDR1 MGHRA and CDR2 YSYEKL come from the germline V gene. The CDR3 DNA reads TGCGCCAGCAGCCCCTTGTTCGGGTCCTCCTACGAGCAGTACTTC. It codes for CASSPLFGSSYEQYF.

This clone was counted between two and nine times. The chain employs TRBV5-4 and TRBJ1-2; D remains ambiguous. The CDR3 has 16 amino acids. V lost 2 bases to trimming and J lost 4 bases, with 18 bases between them. Germline assignment: CDR1 SGHNT and CDR2 YYREEE (reference sequence). CDR3 sequence reads: CASSFVGGVGGYGYTF. Written as DNA, the CDR3 is TGTGCCAGCAGCTTTGTGGGTGGCGTTGGCGGCTATGGCTACACCTTC.

The genes are TRBV5-4 and TRBJ2-1, with TRBD1 as a possible D gene (6 bases). Trimming removed 0 bases from V and 6 bases from J, with 16 bases in between. This CDR3 comprises 16 residues. Looked up from germline, CDR1 is SGHNT and CDR2 is YYREEE (reference sequence). CDR3 bases: TGTGCCAGCAGCTTGGCCAGGGGTCGGTCTCCCAATGAGCAGTTCTTC. It translates to CASSLARGRSPNEQFF.

This clone has a handful of counts. The chain is built from TRBV6-5 and TRBJ1-2; 7 nucleotides agree with TRBD1. Germline V lookup: CDR1 MNHEY, CDR2 SVGAGI. Unmatched junction bases numbered 5, after V lost 6 bases and J lost 4 bases. The CDR3 loop spans 13 amino acids. The CDR3 reads CASSYSGGYGYTF. DNA for the CDR3: TGTGCCAGCAGCTATTCAGGGGGCTATGGCTACACCTTC.

The rearrangement joins TRBV27 to TRBJ2-6; 9 bases align to TRBD1. With 5 bases clipped from V and 3 bases from J, the junction kept 5 bases outside the gene matches. The CDR3 sequence is 16 residues long. Germline CDR1 is MNHEY and CDR2 is SMNVEV (reference sequence). The CDR3 region is CASSPRDRDGANVLTF. The CDR3 DNA sequence: TGTGCCAGCAGTCCCCGGGACAGGGATGGGGCCAACGTCCTGACTTTC.

In this sample, this clone turned up a few times. The chain joins TRBV29-1 to TRBJ2-7; TRBD1 aligns across 9 bases. The CDR3 extends over 13 amino acids. Germline assignment: CDR1 SQVTM and CDR2 ANQGSEA. Losses at the gene ends were 7 bases for V and 4 bases for J; bases not matched to a gene: 8. The CDR3 DNA reads TGCAGCGCACTAACAGGGGGCGCGTACGAGCAGTACTTC. Translated: CSALTGGAYEQYF.